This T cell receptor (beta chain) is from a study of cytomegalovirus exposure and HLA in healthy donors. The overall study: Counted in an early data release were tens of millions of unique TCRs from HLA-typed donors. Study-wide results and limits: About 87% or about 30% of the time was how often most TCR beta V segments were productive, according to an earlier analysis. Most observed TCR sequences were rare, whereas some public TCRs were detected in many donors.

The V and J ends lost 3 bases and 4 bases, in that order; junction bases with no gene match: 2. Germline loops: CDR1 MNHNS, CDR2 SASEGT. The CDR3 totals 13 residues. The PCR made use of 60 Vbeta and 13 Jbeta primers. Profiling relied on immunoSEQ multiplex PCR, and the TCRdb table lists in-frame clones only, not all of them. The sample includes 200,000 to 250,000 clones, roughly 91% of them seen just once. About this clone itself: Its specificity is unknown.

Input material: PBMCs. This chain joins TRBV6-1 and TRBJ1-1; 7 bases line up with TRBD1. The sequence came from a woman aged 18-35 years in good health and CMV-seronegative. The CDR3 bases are TGTGCCAGCAGTGAGAGACAGGGCACTGAAGCTTTCTTT. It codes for CASSERQGTEAFF.